The rows below give T cell receptor beta chains drawn from one sample of a study of OX40 agonist ivuxolimab in advanced cancers. Method: immunoSEQ multiplex PCR; TCRdb's copy keeps in-frame clones and lacks some. The sample has approximately 39,000 clones; 80% to 90% are singletons. Sequenced material: CD4+ or CD8+ T cells sorted from blood, taken in a trial of the OX40 agonist ivuxolimab. The receptors derive from an adult with an advanced solid tumor such as melanoma, head and neck, liver or kidney cancer. CDR3s include the opening cysteine and the closing phenylalanine or tryptophan. The order of the fields is V gene, D gene, J gene, CDR3 protein. The D gene is left open where the match is weak.

>TRBV6-1|-|TRBJ2-2
CASGGDRGLGELFF
>TRBV5-5|-|TRBJ2-3
CASSLRAGLDTQYF
>TRBV6-1|TRBD2|TRBJ2-1
CASSELAGVNEQFF
>TRBV27|TRBD1|-
CASSKSGQVFHEQYF
>TRBV7-2|TRBD1|TRBJ2-7
CASSYGQGNYVGEQYF
>TRBV6-1|-|TRBJ1-3
CATRNGGDTIYF
>TRBV11-2|TRBD1|TRBJ1-2
CASSFDLRQGAGGYTF
>TRBV5-1|-|TRBJ1-1
CASSLGPGGAEAFF
>TRBV9|TRBD2|TRBJ2-5
CASSVSTSSETQYF
>TRBV6-1|-|TRBJ2-3
CASIRGTTDTQYF
>TRBV2|-|TRBJ1-5
CASSGDNQPQHF
>TRBV6-5|-|TRBJ1-2
CASSPRERYGYTF
>TRBV19|TRBD1|TRBJ2-6
CASPQPRRTGWGANVLTF
>TRBV15|TRBD2|TRBJ2-5
CATSRGPSGSGETQYF
>TRBV6-6|-|TRBJ1-1
CASSTTGEAFF
>TRBV19|TRBD1|TRBJ2-7
CASETGTGAYEQYF
>TRBV28|-|TRBJ1-4
CAIMTDATNEKLFF
>TRBV28|-|TRBJ1-2
CASSATLDSLRKSYTF
>TRBV11-2|-|TRBJ1-1
CASSLGAVLNTEAFF
>TRBV6-1|-|TRBJ1-1
CAAGLGFYTEAFF
>TRBV28|-|TRBJ2-1
CASTPPNHGNEQFF
>TRBV9|-|TRBJ2-1
CASSPRGRYSEQFF
>TRBV29-1|-|TRBJ1-2
CSVPRTSGNYGYTF
>TRBV29-1|-|TRBJ2-3
CSAGDTGADTQYF
>TRBV6-5|TRBD1|TRBJ1-5
CATGQGNQPQHF
>TRBV28|TRBD1|TRBJ1-4
CASSLPGQGGEKLFF
>TRBV6-5|-|TRBJ1-2
CASSPPGYGWYGYTF
>TRBV30|-|TRBJ2-3
CAWKISGVGTDTQYF
>TRBV2|-|TRBJ1-2
CASSVLGQGYGYTF
>TRBV4-2|TRBD2|TRBJ2-1
CASSTILAGGSDEQFF
>TRBV28|-|TRBJ1-5
CASSPLSRVNQPQHF
>TRBV4-2|TRBD2|TRBJ2-1
CASSQDRGTSGMNEQFF
>TRBV7-8|-|TRBJ2-7
CASSSRAVHEQYF
>TRBV16|-|TRBJ1-2
CASRKELWGYTF